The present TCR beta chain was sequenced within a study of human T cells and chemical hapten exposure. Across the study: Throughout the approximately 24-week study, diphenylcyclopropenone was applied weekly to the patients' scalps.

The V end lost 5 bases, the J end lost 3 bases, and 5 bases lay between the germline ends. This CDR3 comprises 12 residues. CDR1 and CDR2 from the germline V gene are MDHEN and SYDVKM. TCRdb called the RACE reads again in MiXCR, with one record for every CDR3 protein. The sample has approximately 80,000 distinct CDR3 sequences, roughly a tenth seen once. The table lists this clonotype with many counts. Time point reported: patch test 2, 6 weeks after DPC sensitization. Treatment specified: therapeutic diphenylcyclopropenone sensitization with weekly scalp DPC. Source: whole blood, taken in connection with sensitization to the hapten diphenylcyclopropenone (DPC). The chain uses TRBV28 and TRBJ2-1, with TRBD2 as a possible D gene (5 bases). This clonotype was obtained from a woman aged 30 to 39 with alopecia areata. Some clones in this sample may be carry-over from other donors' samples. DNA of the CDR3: TGTGCCAGCAGTACTAGCTACAATGAGCAGTTCTTC. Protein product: CASSTSYNEQFF.